This is a list of T cell receptor beta chains from one sample in a study of blood T cell repertoires in COVID-19. Method: immunoSEQ multiplex PCR; TCRdb's copy keeps in-frame clones and lacks some. The data contain approximately 90,000 clones, 80% to 90% of them singletons. Specimen: peripheral blood. These receptors came from a man in his 60s with acute or convalescent COVID-19. The CDR3 runs from the conserved cysteine through the conserved F or W. D genes are given only for firm matches. Some rows mark clone size as missing; the rest say once, few, many or name a class of expanded clone.

V gene	D gene	clone size	J gene	CDR3 protein	CDR3 DNA
TRBV2	.	.	TRBJ1-1	CASSEGRRNTEAFF	TGTGCCAGCAGTGAGGGGCGGCGGAACACTGAAGCTTTCTTT
TRBV5-1	TRBD1	.	TRBJ2-7	CASSLGDRVTEGLEQYF	TGCGCCAGCAGCTTGGGGGACAGGGTTACCGAGGGGCTCGAGCAGTACTTC
TRBV6-5	.	.	TRBJ2-3	CASSRSKTSTDTQYF	TGTGCCAGCAGTAGAAGTAAAACTAGCACAGATACGCAGTATTTT
TRBV7-9	.	.	TRBJ1-1	CASSALGEAFF	TGTGCCAGCAGCGCCCTGGGCGAAGCTTTCTTT
TRBV11-2	.	.	TRBJ2-7	CASSLARVRSYEQYF	TGTGCCAGCAGCTTAGCCAGGGTAAGATCCTACGAGCAGTACTTC
TRBV11-2	.	.	TRBJ1-3	CASSLTGGGNTIYF	TGTGCCAGCAGCTTAACGGGGGGTGGAAACACCATATATTTT
TRBV30	.	.	TRBJ1-3	CAWSVGGVSSGNTIYF	TGTGCCTGGAGTGTCGGGGGGGTGAGCTCTGGAAACACCATATATTTT
TRBV21-1	.	.	TRBJ1-2	CASSTDRETYGYTF	TGTGCCAGCAGCACGGACAGGGAGACCTATGGCTACACCTTC
TRBV7-3	.	.	TRBJ2-2	CASSFLGGVKTGELFF	TGTGCCAGCAGCTTCCTTGGCGGGGTAAAGACCGGGGAGCTGTTTTTT
TRBV9	.	.	TRBJ1-1	CASSTRSGTEAFF	TGTGCCAGCAGCACCCGATCGGGCACTGAAGCTTTCTTT
TRBV11-1	.	.	TRBJ1-1	CASSLAPRNTEAFF	TGTGCCAGCAGCTTAGCCCCCAGGAACACTGAAGCTTTCTTT
TRBV5-8	.	.	TRBJ1-6	CASSLFSGSYNSPLHF	TGTGCCAGCAGCTTGTTCTCCGGGTCCTATAATTCACCCCTCCACTTT
TRBV5-1	TRBD2	.	TRBJ2-1	CASSTGLAGVHNEQFF	TGCGCCAGCAGCACGGGACTAGCGGGAGTCCACAATGAGCAGTTCTTC
TRBV7-9	TRBD1	.	TRBJ2-3	CASRTGGATDTQYF	TGTGCCAGCAGGACAGGGGGCGCCACAGATACGCAGTATTTT
TRBV11-1	.	.	TRBJ2-7	CASSLLAGAGGEQYF	TGTGCCAGCAGCTTACTCGCAGGGGCCGGTGGCGAGCAGTACTTC
TRBV19	TRBD2	.	TRBJ2-7	CASSRPGLATYEQYF	TGTGCCAGTAGTAGGCCGGGACTAGCGACCTACGAGCAGTACTTC
TRBV6-5	.	.	TRBJ1-2	CASYRDVDYGYTF	TGTGCCAGTTATCGAGATGTCGACTATGGCTACACCTTC
TRBV13	TRBD2	.	TRBJ2-7	CASSSLRRRGGTYEQYF	TGTGCCAGCAGCTCCCTGCGTCGGAGGGGAGGGACCTACGAGCAGTACTTC
TRBV5-7	.	.	TRBJ2-6	CASSRGYSGANVLTF	TGTGCCAGCAGCCGGGGGTATTCTGGGGCCAACGTCCTGACTTTC
TRBV2	.	once	TRBJ2-2	CASSENSGANTGELFF	TGTGCCAGCAGTGAAAATAGCGGCGCGAACACCGGGGAGCTGTTTTTT
TRBV28	.	.	TRBJ1-5	CAGKDSNQPQHF	TGTGCTGGCAAAGATAGCAATCAGCCCCAGCATTTT
TRBV5-6	.	.	TRBJ1-3	CASSPRGPRNTIYF	TGTGCCAGCAGCCCACGCGGCCCTAGAAACACCATATATTTT
TRBV24-1	TRBD2	.	TRBJ2-7	CATIFPQAGEGEQYF	TGTGCCACCATATTCCCTCAAGCGGGAGAAGGTGAGCAGTACTTC
TRBV27	TRBD1	.	TRBJ1-2	CASSLFGTGSGYTF	TGTGCCAGCAGTTTATTTGGGACAGGGTCGGGCTACACCTTC
TRBV15	.	.	TRBJ1-6	CATSKGRNSPLHF	TGTGCCACCAGCAAAGGCAGGAATTCACCCCTCCACTTT
TRBV5-6	.	.	TRBJ1-1	CASSLGWGRNTEAFF	TGTGCCAGCAGCTTGGGATGGGGCCGGAACACTGAAGCTTTCTTT
TRBV18	.	.	TRBJ1-6	CASRPAGQNSPLHF	TGTGCCAGCCGTCCAGCAGGGCAGAATTCACCCCTCCACTTT
TRBV5-1	.	.	TRBJ2-6	CASQPGLGSTGANVLTF	TGCGCCAGCCAGCCCGGACTGGGTTCGACTGGGGCCAACGTCCTGACTTTC
TRBV29-1	.	.	TRBJ2-7	CSVETGVEEQYF	TGCAGCGTTGAAACGGGGGTTGAAGAGCAGTACTTC
TRBV19	TRBD1	once	TRBJ1-3	CASSDRGVLSGNTIYF	TGTGCCAGTAGCGACAGGGGGGTCCTCTCTGGAAACACCATATATTTT
TRBV20-1	.	.	TRBJ1-1	CSASGNTEAFF	TGCAGTGCTAGCGGGAACACTGAAGCTTTCTTT
TRBV6-2/TRBV6-3	.	.	TRBJ1-1	CASSPDTHAAFF	TGTGCCAGCAGCCCGGACACTCACGCAGCTTTCTTT
TRBV4-2	.	few	TRBJ1-2	CASSPSAGAGANYGYTF	TGTGCCAGCAGCCCCTCGGCGGGGGCCGGGGCTAACTATGGCTACACCTTC
TRBV6-5	.	.	TRBJ1-3	CASRSSGNTIYF	TGTGCCAGCAGGAGCTCGGGAAACACCATATATTTT
TRBV14	.	.	TRBJ2-7	CASSPHRAYEQYF	TGTGCCAGCAGCCCTCACAGGGCCTACGAGCAGTACTTC
TRBV4-1	TRBD2	once	TRBJ2-1	CASSQPGTRGQFF	TGCGCCAGCAGCCAACCAGGGACTAGGGGACAGTTCTTC
TRBV4-1	.	.	TRBJ2-7	CASSQEFPRVWSYEQYF	TGCGCCAGCAGCCAAGAGTTTCCCAGGGTATGGTCCTACGAGCAGTACTTC
TRBV7-2	.	.	TRBJ1-6	CASSLGTANNSPLHF	TGTGCCAGCAGCTTAGGGACAGCGAATAATTCACCCCTCCACTTT
TRBV10-3	.	.	TRBJ1-5	CAISESAGVGNQPQHF	TGTGCCATCAGTGAGTCAGCAGGGGTCGGCAATCAGCCCCAGCATTTT
TRBV27	TRBD1	.	TRBJ1-5	CASSVDRNQPQHF	TGTGCCAGCAGTGTGGACAGGAATCAGCCCCAGCATTTT
TRBV5-1	TRBD1	.	TRBJ1-1	CASSTGQGPEAFF	TGCGCCAGCAGCACGGGACAGGGACCTGAAGCTTTCTTT
TRBV12-3/TRBV12-4	.	.	TRBJ1-5	CASSLTVWQPQHF	TGTGCCAGCAGTTTGACAGTCTGGCAGCCCCAGCATTTT
TRBV2	.	.	TRBJ1-6	CASSEGGDSPLHF	TGTGCCAGCAGTGAAGGGGGGGATTCGCCCCTCCACTTT
TRBV27	.	.	TRBJ1-2	CASSFRRDYGYTF	TGTGCCAGCAGTTTTCGGAGGGACTATGGCTACACCTTC
TRBV19	.	.	TRBJ2-5	CASSVKGGLETQYF	TGTGCCAGTAGTGTCAAGGGAGGACTAGAGACCCAGTACTTC
TRBV12-3/TRBV12-4	.	.	TRBJ1-2	CASSLSTGYGYTF	TGTGCCAGCAGTTTATCTACGGGCTATGGCTACACCTTC
TRBV11-2	.	once	TRBJ1-1	CASSGETIEAFF	TGTGCCAGCAGCGGAGAGACGATTGAAGCTTTCTTT
TRBV13	TRBD2	.	TRBJ2-1	CASSLPSGRSYNEQFF	TGTGCCAGCAGCTTGCCTAGCGGGAGGTCTTACAATGAGCAGTTCTTC
TRBV6-1	.	.	TRBJ2-3	CASSEGLGQGTDTQYF	TGTGCCAGCAGTGAAGGGCTGGGACAAGGCACAGATACGCAGTATTTT